This record looks at one TCR beta chain sequence and its context. Its target is unknown. This entry is derived from a study of T cell repertoires in cytomegalovirus infection. Study-level background: The public TCR beta signatures pointed to both CMV infection and matching HLA type.

TCRdb independently ran MiXCR on the reads; one entry per CDR3 protein. The sample carries about 530,000 distinct CDR3 sequences, approximately 25% recorded once. Study-level results: Summed frequency of public TCR beta families distinguished CMV carriers with the relevant HLA. HLA-C-restricted CMV clonotypes gave the most frequent clonotype in two of eight donors.

V gave up 0 bases and J gave up 5 bases; unmatched junction bases: 12. The CDR3 is made up of 17 amino acids. In germline, CDR1 is MNHEY, CDR2 SVGAGI. The sequencing sample was made of PBMCs. The chain uses TRBV6-5 and TRBJ2-7; 8 bases fit TRBD2. This TCR was recovered from a human donor in good health (CMV status not recorded). Some clones in this sample may be carry-over from other donors' samples. DNA for the CDR3: TGTGCCAGCAGTTACTCGAAACCCCCCGGGAGGGCAAACGAGCAGTACTTC. Translated, it gives CASSYSKPPGRANEQYF.